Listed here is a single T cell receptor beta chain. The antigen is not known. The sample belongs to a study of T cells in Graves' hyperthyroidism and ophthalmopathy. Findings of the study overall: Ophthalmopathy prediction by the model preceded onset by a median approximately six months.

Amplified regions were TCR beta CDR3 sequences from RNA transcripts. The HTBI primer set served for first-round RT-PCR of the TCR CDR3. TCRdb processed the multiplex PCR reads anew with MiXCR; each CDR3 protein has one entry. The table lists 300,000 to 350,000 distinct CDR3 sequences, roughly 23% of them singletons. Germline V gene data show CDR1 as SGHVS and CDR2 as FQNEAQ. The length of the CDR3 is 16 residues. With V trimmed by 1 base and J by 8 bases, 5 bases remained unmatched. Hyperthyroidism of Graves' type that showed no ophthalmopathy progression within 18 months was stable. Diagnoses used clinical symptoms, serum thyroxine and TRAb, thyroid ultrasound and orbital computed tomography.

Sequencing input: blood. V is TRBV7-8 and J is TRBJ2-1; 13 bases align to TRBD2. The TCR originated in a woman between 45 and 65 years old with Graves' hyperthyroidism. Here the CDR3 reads CASSLGTSGSVYEQFF. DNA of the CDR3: TGTGCCAGCAGCTTAGGGACTAGCGGGAGTGTCTATGAGCAGTTCTTC. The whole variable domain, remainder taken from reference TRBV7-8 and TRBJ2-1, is GAGVSQSPRYKVAKRGQDVALRCDPISGHVSLFWYQQALGQGPEFLTYFQNEAQLDKSGLPSDRFFAERPEGSVSTLKIQRTQQEDSAVYLCASSLGTSGSVYEQFFGPGTRLTVL.